These T cell receptor beta chains were read from a single sample in a study of shared clonotypes between healthy human individuals. TCRdb's table, derived via immunoSEQ multiplex PCR, lists solely in-frame clones and lacks some. The sample yields some 2.1 million clones, about 95% seen once. Sequences were obtained from naive CD4+ T cells sorted from blood. These receptors all come from a man between 18 and 35 years old in good health. Both conserved end residues are part of each CDR3. D genes are given only for firm matches. Size is stated for part of the rows, as once, few or many counts, or as a class when the clone is expanded.

>TRBD1|TRBJ1-5|NA|15|TRBV7-2
TGTGCCAGCAGCTACGCCGGGACAGGGCGTCAGCCCCAGCATTTT
CASSYAGTGRQPQHF
>NA|TRBJ1-3|NA|17|TRBV5-4
TGTGCCAGCAGCCCGGACAGTCCTACAAGCTCTGGAAACACCATATATTTT
CASSPDSPTSSGNTIYF
>NA|TRBJ1-1|once|16|TRBV5-6
TGTGCCAGCAGCTATTTGGAAGGGCGGATGAACACTGAAGCTTTCTTT
CASSYLEGRMNTEAFF
>TRBD1|TRBJ1-1|NA|14|TRBV19
TGTGCCAGTAGTATGGACAGGGGGTTGACTGAAGCTTTCTTT
CASSMDRGLTEAFF
>NA|TRBJ1-6|NA|12|TRBV7-9
TGTGCCAGCAGCATCAAGGGGTCACCCCTCCACTTT
CASSIKGSPLHF
>NA|TRBJ2-3|NA|14|TRBV7-9
TGTGCCAGCAGCTTAGGGCTCACGTGGGATACGCAGTATTTT
CASSLGLTWDTQYF
>NA|TRBJ2-3|NA|14|TRBV2
TGTGCCAGCAGAACAGGGGGGGCCGCAGATACGCAGTATTTT
CASRTGGAADTQYF
>NA|TRBJ2-1|NA|15|TRBV10-2
TGCGCCAGCCGAGAGGGGCGGTTCTCCTACAATGAGCAGTTCTTC
CASREGRFSYNEQFF
>NA|TRBJ1-5|NA|13|TRBV29-1
TGCAGCGTTGGCAGGGACCCCCTTCAGCCCCAGCATTTT
CSVGRDPLQPQHF
>NA|TRBJ1-4|NA|15|TRBV6-6
TGTGCCAGCAGTTCCCAAGCAGCGACTAATGAAAAACTGTTTTTT
CASSSQAATNEKLFF
>NA|TRBJ1-5|few|14|TRBV19
TGTGCCAGTAGTACACAGTATAGCAATCAGCCCCAGCATTTT
CASSTQYSNQPQHF
>TRBD1|TRBJ1-6|NA|16|TRBV5-6
TGTGCCAGCAGCTTAGGCAGGGGGCTTCTTAATTCACCCCTCCACTTT
CASSLGRGLLNSPLHF
>NA|TRBJ1-1|NA|14|TRBV18
TGTGCCAGCTCACCACTTTCTGTGGACAGTGAAGCTTTCTTT
CASSPLSVDSEAFF
>NA|TRBJ1-1|NA|14|TRBV5-1
TGCGCCAGCAGCGTTGGACCAGGGAACACTGAAGCTTTCTTT
CASSVGPGNTEAFF
>NA|TRBJ1-5|NA|13|TRBV14
TGTGCCAGCAGCTCCGATTGGCGTCAGCCCCAGCATTTT
CASSSDWRQPQHF
>NA|TRBJ2-6|NA|19|TRBV9
TGTGCCAGCAGCCCGCGATCGGGACGGGGCAGCTCTGGGGCCAACGTCCTGACTTTC
CASSPRSGRGSSGANVLTF
>TRBD1|TRBJ1-6|NA|13|TRBV30
TGTGCCGGGATACAGGGGAGGCATTCACCCCTCCACTTT
CAGIQGRHSPLHF
>NA|TRBJ1-1|NA|15|TRBV7-2
TGTGCCAGCAGCTTGGCACAGACAGAGAACACTGAAGCTTTCTTT
CASSLAQTENTEAFF
>NA|TRBJ2-7|NA|12|TRBV5-1
TGCGCCAGCAGCTTGGAAGGCTACGGGGTGTACTTC
CASSLEGYGVYF
>TRBD1|TRBJ1-2|NA|15|TRBV15
TGTGCCACCAGCAGTTGGGACAGGGGGCCTTATGGCTACACCTTC
CATSSWDRGPYGYTF
>NA|TRBJ2-3|NA|13|TRBV11-2
TGTGCCAGCAGGGACCAGGGGAAGGATACGCAGTATTTT
CASRDQGKDTQYF
>NA|TRBJ2-1|NA|14|TRBV30
TGTGCCTGGAGGACGGCAGGGATATACAATGAGCAGTTCTTC
CAWRTAGIYNEQFF
>NA|TRBJ2-2|NA|13|TRBV5-4
TGTGCCAGCAGCGCCCCCGGCACCGGGGAGCTGTTTTTT
CASSAPGTGELFF
>TRBD2|TRBJ2-3|NA|17|TRBV5-4
TGTGCCAGCAGCTTCCGACTAGCGGGAGCCCTCACAGATACGCAGTATTTT
CASSFRLAGALTDTQYF
>TRBD2|TRBJ2-7|NA|12|TRBV2
TGTGCCAGCCTCCTCGGGAGGGCCGAGCAGTACTTC
CASLLGRAEQYF
>TRBD1|TRBJ2-1|NA|16|TRBV6-5
TGTGCCAGCAGTTACCATGCGGGACAGGGGATGGATGAGCAGTTCTTC
CASSYHAGQGMDEQFF
>NA|TRBJ2-2|NA|14|TRBV6-1
TGTGCCAGCAGTGAAGCCGGGGGACGTGGGGAGCTGTTTTTT
CASSEAGGRGELFF
>TRBD2|TRBJ2-7|NA|15|TRBV5-6
TGTGCCAGCAGCTATAGCGGGCCAAACCACTACGAGCAGTACTTC
CASSYSGPNHYEQYF
>TRBD1|TRBJ1-2|NA|15|TRBV25-1
TGTGCCAGCAGTGAATCAGGGGGACCCTTCTATGGCTACACCTTC
CASSESGGPFYGYTF
>NA|TRBJ2-1|once|14|TRBV5-6
TGTGCCAGCAGCCCTAATTCTCTGTACAATGAGCAGTTCTTC
CASSPNSLYNEQFF
>TRBD1|TRBJ2-2|NA|16|TRBV6-6
TGTGCCAGCATCCCACGACAGGGGGGTATAACCGGGGAGCTGTTTTTT
CASIPRQGGITGELFF
>NA|TRBJ2-1|NA|17|TRBV9
TGTGCCAGCAGCGTCAGTAGCCAGGCTACTTTCGGCCATGAGCAGTTCTTC
CASSVSSQATFGHEQFF
>NA|TRBJ2-5|NA|16|TRBV10-2
TGCGCCAGCAGTGAGGGGGTGGGTGCAATTACGGAGACCCAGTACTTC
CASSEGVGAITETQYF
>NA|TRBJ2-3|NA|12|TRBV5-1
TGCGCCAGCAGCTCTACAGGGGATACGCAGTATTTT
CASSSTGDTQYF
>TRBD2|TRBJ2-7|NA|14|TRBV6-1
TGTGCCAGCAGTCCGCGGGGGGATCCCTACGAGCAGTACTTC
CASSPRGDPYEQYF
>NA|TRBJ2-2|NA|13|TRBV6-5
TGTGCCAGCAGCCTTTCGAACACCGGGGAGCTGTTTTTT
CASSLSNTGELFF
>TRBD1|TRBJ1-2|NA|17|TRBV27
TGTGCCAGCAGAATAGGTTCTCTCGGACAGGGCAACTATGGCTACACCTTC
CASRIGSLGQGNYGYTF
>NA|TRBJ2-7|NA|13|TRBV30
TGTGCCTGGAGTGTAGGTGTCAACTACGAGCAGTACTTC
CAWSVGVNYEQYF
>TRBD1|TRBJ1-6|NA|16|TRBV10-2
TGCGCCAGCAGTTCTCCGGGACAGGGGGAGAATTCACCCCTCCACTTT
CASSSPGQGENSPLHF
>NA|TRBJ2-2|NA|14|TRBV5-1
TGCGCCAGCCAGGGGACCCTGAACACCGGGGAGCTGTTTTTT
CASQGTLNTGELFF
>TRBD1|TRBJ1-6|NA|16|TRBV19
TGTGCCAGTAGTTTGGACAGGGGGGCAGGAAATTCACCCCTCCACTTT
CASSLDRGAGNSPLHF
>NA|TRBJ2-7|NA|15|TRBV7-9
TGTGCCAGCAGCCACCTACAGGGTTCGGTCTACGAGCAGTACTTC
CASSHLQGSVYEQYF
>TRBD1|TRBJ1-2|NA|14|TRBV28
TGTGCCAGCAGTCCGGTACAGGGGGCTAGTGGCTACACCTTC
CASSPVQGASGYTF
>TRBD2|TRBJ2-3|NA|16|TRBV7-2
TGTGCCAGCAGCTTAGCCGGGGGGACTAGCACAGATACGCAGTATTTT
CASSLAGGTSTDTQYF
>NA|TRBJ2-3|NA|12|TRBV5-1
TGCGCCAGCAGAGAGAGCACAGATACGCAGTATTTT
CASRESTDTQYF
>NA|TRBJ2-4|NA|16|TRBV2
TGTGCCAGCAGTGGGGACTCGCTTATAGCCAAAAACATTCAGTACTTC
CASSGDSLIAKNIQYF
>TRBD1|TRBJ1-2|NA|12|TRBV7-2
TGTGCCAGCAGCTTAGATCAGGGGGCACACACCTTC
CASSLDQGAHTF
>NA|TRBJ2-7|NA|15|TRBV27
TGTGCCAGCAGTTCCGGGACGGACGGAGCTCGGGAGCAGTACTTC
CASSSGTDGAREQYF
>NA|TRBJ2-3|NA|13|TRBV27
TGTGCCAGCAGTTTACAAGGGGCAGATACGCAGTATTTT
CASSLQGADTQYF
>NA|TRBJ1-1|NA|14|TRBV18
TGTGCCAGCTCACGGGATTGGGGCGGCACTGAAGCTTTCTTT
CASSRDWGGTEAFF
>NA|TRBJ1-2|NA|14|TRBV7-2
TGTGCCAGCAGCTTAGTAACAGGTGCGGGTGGCTACACCTTC
CASSLVTGAGGYTF
>NA|TRBJ2-1|NA|14|TRBV6-6
TGTGCCAGCAGTGGGCGCGGGGTCTACAATGAGCAGTTCTTC
CASSGRGVYNEQFF
>NA|TRBJ2-7|few|16|TRBV5-1
TGCGCCAGCAGCCCGCCGTCCGGCCAGGGTAGGTACGAGCAGTACTTC
CASSPPSGQGRYEQYF
>NA|TRBJ1-6|NA|11|TRBV6-6
TGTGCCAGTGCAGGTCCTTCACCCCTCCACTTT
CASAGPSPLHF